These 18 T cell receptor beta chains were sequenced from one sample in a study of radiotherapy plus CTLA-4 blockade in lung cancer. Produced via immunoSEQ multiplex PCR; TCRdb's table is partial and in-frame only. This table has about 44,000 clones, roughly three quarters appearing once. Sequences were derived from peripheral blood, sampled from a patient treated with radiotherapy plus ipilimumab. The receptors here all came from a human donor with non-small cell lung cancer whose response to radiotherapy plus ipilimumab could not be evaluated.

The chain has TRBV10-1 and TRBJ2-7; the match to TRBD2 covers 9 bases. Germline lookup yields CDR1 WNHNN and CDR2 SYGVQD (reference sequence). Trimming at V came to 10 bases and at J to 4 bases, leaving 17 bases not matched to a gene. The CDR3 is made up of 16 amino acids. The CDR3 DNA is TGCGCCATTAAGAGGTGGCGGGGGGGGGTATTGTACGAGCAGTACTTC. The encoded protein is CAIKRWRGGVLYEQYF.

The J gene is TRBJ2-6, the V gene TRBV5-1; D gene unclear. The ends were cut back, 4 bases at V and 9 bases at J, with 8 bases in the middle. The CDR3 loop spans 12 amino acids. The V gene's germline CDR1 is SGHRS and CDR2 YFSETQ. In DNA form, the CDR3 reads TGCGCCAGCAGCCTGGACGGCAACGTCCTGACTTTC. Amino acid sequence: CASSLDGNVLTF.

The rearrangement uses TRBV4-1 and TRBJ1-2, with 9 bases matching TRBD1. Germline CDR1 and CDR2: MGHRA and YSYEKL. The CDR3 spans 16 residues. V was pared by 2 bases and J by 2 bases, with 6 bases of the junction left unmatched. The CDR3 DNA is TGCGCCAGCAGCCAAACGACAGGGGGGGAAAACTATGGCTACACCTTC. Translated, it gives CASSQTTGGENYGYTF.

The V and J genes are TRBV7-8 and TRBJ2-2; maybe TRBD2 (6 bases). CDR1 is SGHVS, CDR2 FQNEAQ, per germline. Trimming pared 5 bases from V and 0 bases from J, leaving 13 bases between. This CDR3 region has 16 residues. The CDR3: CASSNLGLSNTGELFF. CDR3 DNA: TGTGCCAGCAGCAACCTGGGACTTTCGAACACCGGGGAGCTGTTTTTT. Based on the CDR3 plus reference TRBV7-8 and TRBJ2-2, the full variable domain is GAGVSQSPRYKVAKRGQDVALRCDPISGHVSLFWYQQALGQGPEFLTYFQNEAQLDKSGLPSDRFFAERPEGSVSTLKIQRTQQEDSAVYLCASSNLGLSNTGELFFGEGSRLTVL.

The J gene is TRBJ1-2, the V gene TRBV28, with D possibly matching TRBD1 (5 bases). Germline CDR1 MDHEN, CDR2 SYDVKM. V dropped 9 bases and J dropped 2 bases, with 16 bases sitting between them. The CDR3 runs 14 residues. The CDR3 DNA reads TGTGCCAGTGCCCCGGCAGGGATCAACTATGGCTACACCTTC. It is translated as CASAPAGINYGYTF.

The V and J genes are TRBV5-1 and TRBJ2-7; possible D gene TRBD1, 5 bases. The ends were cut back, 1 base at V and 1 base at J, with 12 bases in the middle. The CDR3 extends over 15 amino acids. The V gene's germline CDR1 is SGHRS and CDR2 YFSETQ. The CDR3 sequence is CASSLRGQGSYEQYF. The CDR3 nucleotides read TGCGCCAGCAGCTTGAGGGGTCAGGGATCCTACGAGCAGTACTTC.

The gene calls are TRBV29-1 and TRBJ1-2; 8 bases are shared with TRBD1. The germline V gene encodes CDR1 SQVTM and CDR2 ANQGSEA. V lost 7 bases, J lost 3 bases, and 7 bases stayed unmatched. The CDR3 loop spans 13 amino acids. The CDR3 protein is CSAGQGRDYGYTF. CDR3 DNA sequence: TGCAGCGCTGGACAGGGCCGGGACTATGGCTACACCTTC.

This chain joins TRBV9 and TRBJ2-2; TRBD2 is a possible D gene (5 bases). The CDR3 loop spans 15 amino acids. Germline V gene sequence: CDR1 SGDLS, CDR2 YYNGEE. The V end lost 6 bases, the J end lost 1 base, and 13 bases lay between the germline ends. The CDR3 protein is CASMEAAKNTGELFF. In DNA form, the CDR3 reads TGTGCCAGCATGGAAGCGGCAAAGAACACCGGGGAGCTGTTTTTT.

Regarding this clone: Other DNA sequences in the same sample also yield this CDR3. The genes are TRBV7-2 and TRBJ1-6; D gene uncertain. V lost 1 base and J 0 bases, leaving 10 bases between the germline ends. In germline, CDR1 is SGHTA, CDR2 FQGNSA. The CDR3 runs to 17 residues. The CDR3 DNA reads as TGTGCCAGCAGCTTAGGGTCGGAGGACTCCTATAATTCACCCCTCCACTTT. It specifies CASSLGSEDSYNSPLHF.

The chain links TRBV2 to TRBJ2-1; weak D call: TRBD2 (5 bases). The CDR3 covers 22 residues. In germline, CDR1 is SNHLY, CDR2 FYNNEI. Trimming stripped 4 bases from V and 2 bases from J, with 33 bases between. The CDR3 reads CASSARSRLVWGEKGTYNEQFF. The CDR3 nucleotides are TGTGCCAGCAGTGCGAGGTCCCGGCTTGTGTGGGGAGAAAAAGGGACCTACAATGAGCAGTTCTTC.

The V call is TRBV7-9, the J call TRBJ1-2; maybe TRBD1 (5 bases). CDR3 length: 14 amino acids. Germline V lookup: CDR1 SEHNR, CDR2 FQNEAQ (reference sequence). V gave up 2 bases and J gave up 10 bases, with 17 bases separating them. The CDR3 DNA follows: TGTGCCAGCAGCTTATTGCGGCAGGGCGAGATCTACACCTTC. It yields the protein CASSLLRQGEIYTF.

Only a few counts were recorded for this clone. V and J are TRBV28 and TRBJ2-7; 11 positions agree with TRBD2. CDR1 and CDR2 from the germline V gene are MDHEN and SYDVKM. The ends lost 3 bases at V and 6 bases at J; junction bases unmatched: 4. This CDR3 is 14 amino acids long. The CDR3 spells CASSFVLAGVEQYF. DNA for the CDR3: TGTGCCAGCAGTTTTGTACTAGCGGGAGTCGAGCAGTACTTC.

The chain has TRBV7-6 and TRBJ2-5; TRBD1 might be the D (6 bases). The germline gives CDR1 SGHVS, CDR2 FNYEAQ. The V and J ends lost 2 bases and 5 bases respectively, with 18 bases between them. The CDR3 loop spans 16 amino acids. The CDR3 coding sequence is TGTGCCAGCAGCTTATTTACAGGGACCCTCCGGGAGACCCAGTACTTC. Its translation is CASSLFTGTLRETQYF.

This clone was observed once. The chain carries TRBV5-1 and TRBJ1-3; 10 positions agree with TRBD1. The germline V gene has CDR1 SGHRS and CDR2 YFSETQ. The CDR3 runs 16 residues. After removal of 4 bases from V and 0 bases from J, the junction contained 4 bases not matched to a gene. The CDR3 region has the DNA TGCGCCAGCAGCGCCGGGACAGGGGTCTCTGGAAACACCATATATTTT. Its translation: CASSAGTGVSGNTIYF. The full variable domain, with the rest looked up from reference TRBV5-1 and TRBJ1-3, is KAGVTQTPRYLIKTRGQQVTLSCSPISGHRSVSWYQQTPGQGLQFLFEYFSETQRNKGNFPGRFSGRQFSNSRSEMNVSTLELGDSALYLCASSAGTGVSGNTIYFGEGSWLTVV.

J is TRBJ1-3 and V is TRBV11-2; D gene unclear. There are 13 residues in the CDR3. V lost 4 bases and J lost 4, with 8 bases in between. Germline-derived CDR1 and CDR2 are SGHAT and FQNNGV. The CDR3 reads CASSWADGNTIYF. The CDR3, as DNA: TGTGCCAGCAGCTGGGCAGACGGAAACACCATATATTTT.

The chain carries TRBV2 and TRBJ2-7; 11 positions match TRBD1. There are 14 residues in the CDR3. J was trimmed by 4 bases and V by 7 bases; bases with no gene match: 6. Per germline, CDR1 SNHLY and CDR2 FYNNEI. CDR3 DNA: TGTGCCAGCATCCCCGGACAGGGGGCTTACGAGCAGTACTTC. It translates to CASIPGQGAYEQYF. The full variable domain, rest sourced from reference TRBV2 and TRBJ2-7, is EPEVTQTPSHQVTQMGQEVILRCVPISNHLYFYWYRQILGQKVEFLVSFYNNEISEKSEIFDDQFSVERPDGSNFTLKIRSTKLEDSAMYFCASIPGQGAYEQYFGPGTRLTVT.

The CDR3 nucleotides read TGTGCCAGCAGCTTATTGACAGTGATCAACACTGAAGCTTTCTTT. Residues: CASSLLTVINTEAFF. This chain connects TRBV7-2 to TRBJ1-1, with a tentative D call TRBD1 (5 bases). The CDR3 consists of 15 residues. Germline CDR1 reads SGHTA; CDR2 reads FQGNSA. Trimming pared 2 bases from V and 2 bases from J, leaving 12 bases between.

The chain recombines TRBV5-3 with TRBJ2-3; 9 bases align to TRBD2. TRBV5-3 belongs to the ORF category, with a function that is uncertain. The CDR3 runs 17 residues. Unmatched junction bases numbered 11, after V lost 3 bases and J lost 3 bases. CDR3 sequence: CARSWALAGGLTDTQYF. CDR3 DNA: TGTGCCAGAAGCTGGGCACTCGCGGGGGGGCTGACAGATACGCAGTATTTT.